This TCR beta chain is drawn from a study of T cell changes during pregnancy in multiple sclerosis. Assay: immunoSEQ multiplex PCR; the TCRdb copy retains only in-frame clones and omits some. This repertoire shows roughly 52,000 clones, over 80% found once; its top ten account for 0.25%. The receptor's source is a female donor with multiple sclerosis, enrolled in a pregnancy study. Sequenced here: CD4+ T cells from peripheral blood mononuclear cells, sampled in the third trimester of pregnancy.

CDR3 DNA sequence: TGTGCCAGTAGCCAAGACAGTTATAGCAATCAGCCCCAGCATTTT. Its protein is CASSQDSYSNQPQHF. The chain uses TRBV19 and TRBJ1-5; maybe TRBD1 (5 bases). Trimming cost V 6 bases and J 0 bases, with 12 bases left between them. Germline loops: CDR1 LNHDA, CDR2 SQIVND (reference sequence). The CDR3 sequence is 15 residues long.